Listed below are T cell receptor beta chains from one sample, sequenced in a study of identifying expanded T cells in peripheral blood. Measured with immunoSEQ multiplex PCR; TCRdb has only the in-frame clones, and not every one. The repertoire holds approximately 90,000 clones, with about 85% as singletons. Specimen: blood. The receptor set was obtained from a person between 18 and 69 years old in good health. Each CDR3 is given with its conserved first and last residue. A D gene is named only where the DNA matches it firmly. A clone size is listed for some rows: how often the clone was seen (once, few, many), or a class if it is expanded.

J gene	clone size	V gene	D gene	CDR3 DNA	CDR3 protein
TRBJ2-7	NA	TRBV7-2	NA	TGTGCCAGCAGCTTAGCCAGGGCCTCCTACGAGCAGTACTTC	CASSLARASYEQYF
TRBJ1-1	few	TRBV5-1	NA	TGCGCCAGCAGCTCGAGGGAGGGGATGAACACTGAAGCTTTCTTT	CASSSREGMNTEAFF
TRBJ2-2	NA	TRBV6-5	NA	TGTGCCAGCTTTGGGGACCCGATAGGGGAGCTGTTTTTT	CASFGDPIGELFF
TRBJ1-6	NA	TRBV27	TRBD1	TGTGCCAGCAGTTTATCGCCCCTCAAGACAGGGTACACTTCACCCCTCCACTTT	CASSLSPLKTGYTSPLHF
TRBJ1-2	NA	TRBV2	TRBD1	TGTGCCAGCAGCGATACGACAGGGATCTATGGCTACACCTTC	CASSDTTGIYGYTF
TRBJ2-7	NA	TRBV29-1	NA	TGCAGCGTTCCAAAGGAGAACGAGCAGTACTTC	CSVPKENEQYF
TRBJ1-1	NA	TRBV7-9	NA	TGTGCCAGCAGCTTAGATGACATCCTCGCTTTCTTT	CASSLDDILAFF
TRBJ1-1	NA	TRBV7-2	NA	TGTGCCAGCAGCCCGCCGCCGGGGAGGAGCCCCAACACTGAAGCTTTCTTT	CASSPPPGRSPNTEAFF
TRBJ1-2	NA	TRBV7-9	TRBD1	TGTGCCAGCAGCGGGGGACAGGGCACCCATAACTATGGCTACACCTTC	CASSGGQGTHNYGYTF
TRBJ2-1	NA	TRBV5-8	NA	TGTGCCAGCAGCTTGGTAGACTCCATCAATGAGCAGTTCTTC	CASSLVDSINEQFF